This T cell receptor beta chain was identified during a study of T cell responses to AZD1222 COVID-19 vaccine (dated by TCRdb to the early 2020s). At the level of the whole study: AZD1222 recipients with second doses at about 4 weeks or about 12 weeks were pooled, because spike-specific TCR depth and breadth did not differ between schedules. TCR sequencing covered 233 trial participants: 207 given two doses of AZD1222 and some 25 given two doses of MenACWY control vaccine. Trial participants were enrolled by age into 18-55, 56-69 and 70-plus year subgroups, with around 150, 28 and 57 TCR-sequenced participants respectively. Overall study outcomes, separate from this receptor: Participants were mostly white British and included more females than males, and it was suggested by the authors that clonal diversity may have been underestimated. A significant rise in spike-specific TCR breadth and depth was observed after two AZD1222 doses relative to day 0 and relative to MenACWY recipients. Vaccine-associated CD4 TCRs spanned the whole spike protein, with dominant responses in regions 160-218 and 743-854. Nearly half of unique spike-specific TCRs reportedly recognized epitopes outside regions mutated in the B.1.351 and B.1.1.7 variants. Conclusions about previously exposed vaccinees are limited because only five or six AZD1222 recipients were SARS-CoV-2 seropositive at baseline. Because no samples from the day 14 peak response were available, repertoires could be characterized only after the peak T cell response. In the small 56-69-year group, the increase in depth fell short of significance, most likely because of low power.

Concerning this clone itself: The antigen it binds to is not known. Base-call qualities are not available, and no considerably larger clone is one nucleotide away.

The CDR3 regions of human TCRbeta chains were analyzed by immunosequencing. The original pipeline was this. Repertoire TCRs were matched against a reference library of SARS-CoV-2-specific TCRs generated with the MIRA antigen-specificity platform. Breadth was defined as the fraction of unique TCRs that were SARS-CoV-2-associated. Depth was defined as the fraction of total T cells that were SARS-CoV-2-associated. Using the MIRA data, each spike-specific TCR was assigned both to the spike region to which the TCR was reactive and to a CD4 or CD8 class. Log10-transformed breadth and depth values were compared by one-way ANOVA with Sidak's multiple comparisons tests. The immuneACCESS repertoire file appears here via TCRdb, limited to in-frame rearrangements. These files lack a portion of the clones; in checked studies, under half of the deficit traces to unresolved V genes, and the cause of the others is not known. V and J calls and clone size are those listed in that table; D and trimming were worked out from the DNA. This sample gives about 120,000 clones in total; about 90% of them show up just once. Clones ranked in the top ten supply 1.1% of the sample.

Per the germline V gene, MNHEY is the CDR1 and SVGAGI is the CDR2. From cysteine to phenylalanine, the CDR3 is 14 amino acids long. Only the CDR3 part of the read is kept: 42 bases, read in frame from the first base. Cut back by 6 bases and 3 bases, the V and J ends lie 9 bases apart. What the time point label conveys for this sample: baseline before first vaccination. Samples from vaccinated people were obtained from the UK trials COV001 and COV002, which included a single-blind randomized controlled phase 2/3 trial of AZD1222 (ChAdOx1 nCoV-19) in healthy adults. Trial participant PBMC samples were collected at day 0 and day 28 after the second dose for TCRbeta chain sequencing.

Source: peripheral blood, taken on day 0 of AZD1222 vaccination. Recombination joined TRBV6-5 with TRBJ1-6; D gene: possibly TRBD1, on 6 matching bases. This receptor was obtained from an adult in good health. The CDR3 has the sequence CASRGQNYNSPLHF. The bases are TGTGCCAGCAGGGGACAAAACTATAATTCACCCCTCCACTTT.